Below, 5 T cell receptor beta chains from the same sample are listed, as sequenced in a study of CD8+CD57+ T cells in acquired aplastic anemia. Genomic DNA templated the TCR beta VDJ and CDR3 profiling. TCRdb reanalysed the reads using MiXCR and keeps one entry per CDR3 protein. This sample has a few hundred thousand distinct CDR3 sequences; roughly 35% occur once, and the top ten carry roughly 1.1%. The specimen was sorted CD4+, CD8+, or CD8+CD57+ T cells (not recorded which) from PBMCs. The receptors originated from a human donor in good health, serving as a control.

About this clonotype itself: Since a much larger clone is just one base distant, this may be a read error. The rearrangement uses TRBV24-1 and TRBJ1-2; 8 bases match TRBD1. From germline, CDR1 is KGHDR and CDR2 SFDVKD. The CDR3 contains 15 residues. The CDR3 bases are TGTGCCACCGGGGAGACCGGGACAGGAGGGGATGGCCACACCTTC. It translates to CATGETGTGGDGHTF.

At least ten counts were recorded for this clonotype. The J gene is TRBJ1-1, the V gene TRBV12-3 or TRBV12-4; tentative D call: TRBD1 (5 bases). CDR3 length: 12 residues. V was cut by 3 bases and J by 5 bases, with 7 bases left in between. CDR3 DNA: TGTGCCAGCAGTTTTTGGGGGACTGAAGCTTTCTTT. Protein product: CASSFWGTEAFF.

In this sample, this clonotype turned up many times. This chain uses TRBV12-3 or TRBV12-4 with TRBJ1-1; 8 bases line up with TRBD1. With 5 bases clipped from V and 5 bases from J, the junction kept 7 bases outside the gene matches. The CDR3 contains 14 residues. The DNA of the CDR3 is TGTGCCAGCAGTCCCCGGGACAGGAGGACTGAAGCTTTCTTT. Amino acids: CASSPRDRRTEAFF.

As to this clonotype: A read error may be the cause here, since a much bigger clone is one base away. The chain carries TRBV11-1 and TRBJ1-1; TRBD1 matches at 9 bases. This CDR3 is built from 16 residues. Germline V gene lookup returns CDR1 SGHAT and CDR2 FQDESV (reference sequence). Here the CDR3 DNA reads TGTGCCGGCAGCCCTGGACAGGGGAAACGGGACACTGAAGCTTTCTTT. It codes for CAGSPGQGKRDTEAFF.

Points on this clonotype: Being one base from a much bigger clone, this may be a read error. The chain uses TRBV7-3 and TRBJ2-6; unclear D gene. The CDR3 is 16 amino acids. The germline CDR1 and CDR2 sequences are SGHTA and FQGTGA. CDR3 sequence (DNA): TGTGTCAGCAGCCCCCAAACAGCATCTGGGGCCAACGTCCTGACTTTC. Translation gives CVSSPQTASGANVLTF.